The following is a T cell receptor beta chain sequence with its context. What it recognizes is unknown. The sample belongs to a study of vaccination effects on CD4 cells after COVID-19. Clones were sequenced by immunoSEQ multiplex PCR, and TCRdb holds only the in-frame ones, with some missing. The sample has around 30,000 clones; 50% to 70% are singletons. The CDR3 runs to 14 residues. Trimming removed 5 bases from V and 4 bases from J, with 11 bases in between. Germline CDR1 and CDR2: SNHLY and FYNNEI. After roughly ten days in culture, the CD4+ T cells were isolated. Recipients of the vaccine had no prior SARS-CoV-2 infection and negative nucleocapsid antibodies. Findings and caveats of the study: Convalescent patients were few in the study, and early post-infection timepoints were absent. Clones induced by infection and by vaccine showed marked clonal contraction late after vaccination.

The source is a human donor who received a COVID-19 vaccine. V gene TRBV2 combines with J gene TRBJ2-2; D is uncertain. The specimen comprised CD4+ T cells from PBMCs cultured without peptide, sampled before COVID-19 vaccination. Written as DNA, the CDR3 is TGTGCCAGCAGTCGACGGCTAATCACCGGGGAGCTGTTTTTT. This codes for CASSRRLITGELFF.